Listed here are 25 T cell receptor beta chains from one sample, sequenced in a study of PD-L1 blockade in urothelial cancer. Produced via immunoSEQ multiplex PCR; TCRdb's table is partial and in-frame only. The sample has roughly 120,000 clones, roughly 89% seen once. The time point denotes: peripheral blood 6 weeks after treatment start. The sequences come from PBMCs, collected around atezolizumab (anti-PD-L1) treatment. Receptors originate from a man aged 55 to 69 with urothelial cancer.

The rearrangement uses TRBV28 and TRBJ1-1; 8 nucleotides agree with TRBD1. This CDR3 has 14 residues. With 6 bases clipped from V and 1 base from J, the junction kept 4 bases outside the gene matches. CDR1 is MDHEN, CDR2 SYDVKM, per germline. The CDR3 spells CASSLGTGNTEAFF. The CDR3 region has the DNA TGTGCCAGCAGCCTCGGGACAGGGAACACTGAAGCTTTCTTT.

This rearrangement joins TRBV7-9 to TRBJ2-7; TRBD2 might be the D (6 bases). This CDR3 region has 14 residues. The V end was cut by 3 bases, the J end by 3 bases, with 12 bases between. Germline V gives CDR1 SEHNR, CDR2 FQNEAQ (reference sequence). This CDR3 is CASSFTGVHYEQYF. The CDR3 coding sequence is TGTGCCAGCAGCTTTACGGGGGTTCACTACGAGCAGTACTTC.

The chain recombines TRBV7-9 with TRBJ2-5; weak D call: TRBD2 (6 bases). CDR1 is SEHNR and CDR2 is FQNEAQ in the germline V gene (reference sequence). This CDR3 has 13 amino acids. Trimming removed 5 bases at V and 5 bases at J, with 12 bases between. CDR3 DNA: TGTGCCAGCAGCGGGGAGGCCGAGGAGACCCAGTACTTC. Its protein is CASSGEAEETQYF.

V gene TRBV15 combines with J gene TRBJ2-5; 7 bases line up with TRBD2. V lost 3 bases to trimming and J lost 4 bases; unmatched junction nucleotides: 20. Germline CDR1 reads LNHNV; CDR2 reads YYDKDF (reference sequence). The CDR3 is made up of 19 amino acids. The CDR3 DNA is TGTGCCACCAGCAGGCGACGGTTTAGGGCGGGAGAATGGGGAGAGACCCAGTACTTC. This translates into CATSRRRFRAGEWGETQYF.

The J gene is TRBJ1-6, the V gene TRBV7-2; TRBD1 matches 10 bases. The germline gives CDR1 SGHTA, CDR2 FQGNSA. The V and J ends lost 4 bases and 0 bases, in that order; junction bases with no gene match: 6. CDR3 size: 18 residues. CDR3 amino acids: CASSSRTGGNSYNSPLHF. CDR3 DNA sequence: TGTGCCAGCAGCTCCCGGACAGGGGGGAACTCCTATAATTCACCCCTCCACTTT.

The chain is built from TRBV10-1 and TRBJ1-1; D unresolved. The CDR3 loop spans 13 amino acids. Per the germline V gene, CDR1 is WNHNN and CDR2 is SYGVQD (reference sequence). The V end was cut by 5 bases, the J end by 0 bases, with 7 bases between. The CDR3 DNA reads TGCGCCAGCAGTCCCAATTTGAACACTGAAGCTTTCTTT. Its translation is CASSPNLNTEAFF.

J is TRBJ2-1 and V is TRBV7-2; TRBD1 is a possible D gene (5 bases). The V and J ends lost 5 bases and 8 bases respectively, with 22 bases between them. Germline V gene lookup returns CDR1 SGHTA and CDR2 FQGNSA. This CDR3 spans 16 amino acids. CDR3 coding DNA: TGTGCCAGCAGCGAAAGTGGGGCGGCGGTCATGGATGAGCAGTTCTTC. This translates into CASSESGAAVMDEQFF.

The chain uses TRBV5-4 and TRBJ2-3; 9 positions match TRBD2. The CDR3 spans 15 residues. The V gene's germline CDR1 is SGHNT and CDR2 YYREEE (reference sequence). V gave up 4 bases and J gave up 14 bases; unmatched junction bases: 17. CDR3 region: CASSHMTSGSSPPYF. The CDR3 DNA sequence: TGTGCCAGCAGCCACATGACTAGCGGATCCTCACCCCCGTATTTT.

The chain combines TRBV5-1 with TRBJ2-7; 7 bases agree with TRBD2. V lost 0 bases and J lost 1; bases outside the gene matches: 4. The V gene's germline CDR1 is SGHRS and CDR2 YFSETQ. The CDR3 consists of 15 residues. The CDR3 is CASSLGGGGSYEQYF. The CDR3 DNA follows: TGCGCCAGCAGCTTGGGTGGGGGGGGGTCCTACGAGCAGTACTTC.

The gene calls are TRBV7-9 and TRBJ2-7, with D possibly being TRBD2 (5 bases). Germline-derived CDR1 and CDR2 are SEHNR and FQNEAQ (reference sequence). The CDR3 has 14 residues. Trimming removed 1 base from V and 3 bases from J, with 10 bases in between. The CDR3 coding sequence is TGTGCCAGCAGCTTAGGCCTAGCAAGCTACGAGCAGTACTTC. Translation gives CASSLGLASYEQYF.

The CDR3 bases are TGTGCCAGCAGCTTGGGATACGGGTTTGATCAGCCCCAGCATTTT. Its translation is CASSLGYGFDQPQHF. The chain recombines TRBV5-6 with TRBJ1-5; D unresolved. The CDR3 has 15 residues. The V and J ends lost 0 bases and 5 bases respectively, with 12 bases between them. CDR1 is SGHDT, CDR2 YYEEEE, per germline.

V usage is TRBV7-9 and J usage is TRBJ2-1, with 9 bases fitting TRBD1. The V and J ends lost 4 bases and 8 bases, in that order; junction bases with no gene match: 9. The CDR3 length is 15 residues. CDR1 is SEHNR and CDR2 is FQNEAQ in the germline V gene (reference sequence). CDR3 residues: CASSSRDRDIHEQFF. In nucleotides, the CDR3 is TGTGCCAGCAGCTCCCGGGACAGGGATATTCATGAGCAGTTCTTC.

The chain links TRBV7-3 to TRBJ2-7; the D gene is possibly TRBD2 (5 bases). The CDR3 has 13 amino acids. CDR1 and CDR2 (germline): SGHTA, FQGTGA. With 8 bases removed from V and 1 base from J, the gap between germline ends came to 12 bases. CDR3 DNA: TGTGCCAGCGGCCTCCGGGAATCCTACGAGCAGTACTTC. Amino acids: CASGLRESYEQYF.

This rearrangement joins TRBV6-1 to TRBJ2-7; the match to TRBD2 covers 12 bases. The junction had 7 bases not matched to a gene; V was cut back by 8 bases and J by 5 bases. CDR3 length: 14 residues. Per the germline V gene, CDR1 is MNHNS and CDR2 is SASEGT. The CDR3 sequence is CASAASGRAHEQYF. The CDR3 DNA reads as TGTGCCAGCGCGGCTAGCGGGAGGGCCCACGAGCAGTACTTC.

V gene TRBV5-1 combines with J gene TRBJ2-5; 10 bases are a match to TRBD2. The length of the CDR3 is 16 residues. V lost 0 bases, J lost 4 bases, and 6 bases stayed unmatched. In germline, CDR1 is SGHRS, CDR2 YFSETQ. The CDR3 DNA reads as TGCGCCAGCAGCTTGGGGCTAGCGGGAGTAGGAGAGACCCAGTACTTC. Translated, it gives CASSLGLAGVGETQYF.

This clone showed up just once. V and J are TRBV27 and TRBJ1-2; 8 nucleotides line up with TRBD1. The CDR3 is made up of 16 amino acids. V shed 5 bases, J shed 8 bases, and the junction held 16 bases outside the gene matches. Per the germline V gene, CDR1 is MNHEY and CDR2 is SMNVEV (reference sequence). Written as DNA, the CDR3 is TGTGCCAGCAGTACGACCGGGACAGGTCGGGGAATCGGCTACACCTTC. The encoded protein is CASSTTGTGRGIGYTF.

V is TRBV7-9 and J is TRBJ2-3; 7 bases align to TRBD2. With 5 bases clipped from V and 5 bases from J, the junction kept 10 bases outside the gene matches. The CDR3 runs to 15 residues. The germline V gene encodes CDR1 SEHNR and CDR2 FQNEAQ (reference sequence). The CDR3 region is CASSLGGGARDTQYF. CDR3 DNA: TGTGCCAGCAGCCTTGGGGGAGGGGCGAGAGATACGCAGTATTTT.

CDR3 coding DNA: TGTGCCTGGAACATACCTCGGGAGGGACAGAGAAATGAAAAACTGTTTTTT. Translating gives CAWNIPREGQRNEKLFF. This sequence joins TRBV30 and TRBJ1-4; 7 bases match TRBD1. The junction had 16 bases not matched to a gene; V was cut back by 4 bases and J by 5 bases. This CDR3 has 17 residues. The germline gives CDR1 GTSNPN, CDR2 SVGIG (reference sequence).

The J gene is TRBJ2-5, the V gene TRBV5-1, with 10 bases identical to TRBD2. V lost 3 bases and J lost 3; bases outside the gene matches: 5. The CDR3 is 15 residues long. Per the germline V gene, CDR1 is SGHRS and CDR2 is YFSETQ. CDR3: CASSSTTSGEETQYF. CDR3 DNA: TGCGCCAGCAGCTCAACAACTAGCGGGGAAGAGACCCAGTACTTC.

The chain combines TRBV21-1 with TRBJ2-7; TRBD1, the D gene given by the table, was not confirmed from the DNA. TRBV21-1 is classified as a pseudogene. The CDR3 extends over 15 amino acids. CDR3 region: CARFLRDSPSYEQYF. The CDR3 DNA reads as TGTGCCAGATTCCTTAGGGACAGCCCATCCTACGAGCAGTACTTC.

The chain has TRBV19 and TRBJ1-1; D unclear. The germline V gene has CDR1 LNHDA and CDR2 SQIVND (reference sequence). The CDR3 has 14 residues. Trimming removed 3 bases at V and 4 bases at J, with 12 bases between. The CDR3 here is CASSIKVGGTEAFF. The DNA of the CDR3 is TGTGCCAGTAGTATCAAGGTTGGAGGCACTGAAGCTTTCTTT.

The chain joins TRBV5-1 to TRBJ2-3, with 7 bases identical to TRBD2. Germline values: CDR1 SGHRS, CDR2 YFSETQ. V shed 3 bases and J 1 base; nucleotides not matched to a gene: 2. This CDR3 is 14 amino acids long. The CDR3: CASSSLAGTDTQYF. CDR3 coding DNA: TGCGCCAGCAGCTCGCTAGCGGGCACAGATACGCAGTATTTT.

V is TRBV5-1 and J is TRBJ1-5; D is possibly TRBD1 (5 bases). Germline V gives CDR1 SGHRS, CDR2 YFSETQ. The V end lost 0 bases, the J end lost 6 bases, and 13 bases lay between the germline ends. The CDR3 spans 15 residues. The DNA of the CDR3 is TGCGCCAGCAGCTTGGGGACAAATCGTGGTCAGCCCCAGCATTTT. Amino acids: CASSLGTNRGQPQHF.

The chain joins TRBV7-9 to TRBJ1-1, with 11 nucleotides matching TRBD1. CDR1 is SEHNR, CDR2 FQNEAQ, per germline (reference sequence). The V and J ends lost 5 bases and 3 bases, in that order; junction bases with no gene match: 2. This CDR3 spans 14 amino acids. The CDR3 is CASSPGQGDTEAFF. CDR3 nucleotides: TGTGCCAGCAGCCCGGGACAGGGGGACACTGAAGCTTTCTTT.

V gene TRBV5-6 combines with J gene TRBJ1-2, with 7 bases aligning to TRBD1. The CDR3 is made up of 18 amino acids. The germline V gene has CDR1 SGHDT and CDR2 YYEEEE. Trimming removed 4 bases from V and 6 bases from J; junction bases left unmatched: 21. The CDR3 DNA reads TGTGCCAGCAGCCGCGTCCCGACAGGGCGCCCACGAAGTCATGGCTACACCTTC. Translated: CASSRVPTGRPRSHGYTF.